This T cell receptor beta chain was found in a study of kidney transplant recipient with SARS-CoV-2 infection. In its sample, this clonotype was seen a few times. TCRdb reprocessed the reads with MiXCR, giving one entry per CDR3 protein. The profile shows 250,000 or so distinct CDR3 sequences, more than 25% of them singletons. The length of the CDR3 is 16 residues. Germline V gene sequence: CDR1 ENHRY, CDR2 SYGVKD. Unmatched junction bases numbered 8, after V lost 4 bases and J lost 5 bases. The specimen was a blood sample, collected at baseline and between days 110 and 120 from a kidney transplant recipient. The TCR was taken from a male patient aged 30 to 40 who had COVID-19 and was a kidney transplant recipient. Some T cells may originate from the graft donor. The chain combines TRBV10-3 with TRBJ2-1; 10 positions agree with TRBD1. CDR3 amino acids: CAISVAGTGEDNEQFF. CDR3 DNA sequence: TGTGCCATCAGTGTCGCCGGGACAGGGGAGGACAATGAGCAGTTCTTC.